The clone carrying this T cell receptor beta chain has just a few counts. Time point given: sample taken at primary tumor resection. The authors sequenced whole RNA from tumor, nontumor lung or frozen PBMC without sorting. Every cDNA TCR molecule received its own unique molecular identifier. TCRdb passed the 5' RACE reads through MiXCR, listing each CDR3 protein once. The sample has just under 40,000 distinct CDR3 sequences, approximately 5.5% seen once. The data belong to a study of spatial heterogeneity in lung cancer. Study summary: Fewer alpha-chain than beta-chain sequences were consistently detected. For the average unique TCR and UMI combination, more than 8.5 occurrences appeared in raw reads.

Material: PBMCs, obtained at surgery. The TCR comes from a male donor with early-stage non-small cell lung cancer.

CDR3 amino acids: CASSLAPRGNYNEQFF. As DNA, the CDR3 is TGTGCCAGCAGCTTAGCACCGCGGGGGAATTACAATGAGCAGTTCTTC. The chain recombines TRBV7-9 with TRBJ2-1; 7 nucleotides agree with TRBD2. With 0 bases clipped from V and 4 bases from J, the junction kept 6 bases outside the gene matches. From germline, CDR1 is SEHNR and CDR2 FQNEAQ (reference sequence). The CDR3 has 16 amino acids.